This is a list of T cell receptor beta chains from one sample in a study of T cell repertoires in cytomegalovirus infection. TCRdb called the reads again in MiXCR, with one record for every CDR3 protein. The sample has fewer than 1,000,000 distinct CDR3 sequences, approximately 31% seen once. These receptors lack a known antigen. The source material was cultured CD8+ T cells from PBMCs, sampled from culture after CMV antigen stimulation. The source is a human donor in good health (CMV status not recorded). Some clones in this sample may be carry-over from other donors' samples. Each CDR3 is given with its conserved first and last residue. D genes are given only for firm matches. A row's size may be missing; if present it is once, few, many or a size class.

CASSFGTGLGEQFF | TGTGCCAGCAGTTTTGGCACGGGGCTGGGTGAGCAGTTCTTC | - | TRBJ2-1 | - | TRBV27
CASSARGGRYGNEQFF | TGTGCCAGCAGTGCACGGGGGGGCCGGTACGGCAATGAGCAGTTCTTC | TRBD2 | TRBJ2-1 | few | TRBV6-4
CASSSGGAGPQYF | TGTGCCAGCAGTTCAGGGGGCGCCGGGCCTCAGTACTTC | TRBD1 | TRBJ2-5 | few | TRBV7-6
CASSWNSGLARYNEQFF | TGTGCCAGCAGTTGGAACTCGGGACTAGCTCGCTACAATGAGCAGTTCTTC | TRBD2 | TRBJ2-1 | few | TRBV27
CASSRPGQEETQYF | TGTGCCAGCAGTCGTCCGGGACAAGAAGAGACCCAGTACTTC | - | TRBJ2-5 | few | TRBV12-3/TRBV12-4
CASSYRTSGAIYNEQFF | TGTGCCAGCAGTTACAGGACTAGCGGGGCAATATACAATGAGCAGTTCTTC | TRBD2 | TRBJ2-1 | - | TRBV6-2/TRBV6-3
CASSLDFLGGLQGNEQFF | TGTGCTAGCAGCTTAGATTTCTTGGGGGGACTACAGGGGAATGAGCAGTTCTTC | - | TRBJ2-1 | - | TRBV7-7
CASSLSPGDPYGYTF | TGTGCCAGCAGCTTATCCCCAGGGGACCCCTATGGCTACACCTTC | - | TRBJ1-2 | - | TRBV7-3
CSAEPRGGGYSNQPQHF | TGCAGTGCGGAACCCCGAGGAGGGGGTTATAGCAATCAGCCCCAGCATTTT | - | TRBJ1-5 | - | TRBV20-1
CASSHFQGNTGELFF | TGCGCCAGCAGCCATTTTCAGGGAAACACCGGGGAGCTGTTTTTT | - | TRBJ2-2 | - | TRBV4-1
CAISEKGQVEAFF | TGTGCCATCAGTGAAAAAGGGCAGGTTGAAGCTTTCTTT | - | TRBJ1-1 | few | TRBV10-3
CSGRAGGLNNEQFF | TGCAGCGGAAGAGCGGGGGGGCTTAACAATGAGCAGTTCTTC | TRBD2 | TRBJ2-1 | few | TRBV29-1
CASSLVYGQGTSYF | TGTGCCAGCAGCTTAGTTTACGGACAGGGGACTTCATACTTC | TRBD1 | TRBJ2-7 | few | TRBV11-2
CSALGLAGPNLSYNEQFF | TGCAGCGCCCTGGGACTAGCGGGACCGAACCTCTCCTACAATGAGCAGTTCTTC | TRBD2 | TRBJ2-1 | - | TRBV29-1
CVSSSGTGNNQPQHF | TGTGTCAGCAGTTCCGGGACAGGGAACAATCAGCCCCAGCATTTT | TRBD1 | TRBJ1-5 | - | TRBV27
CASSLHLAGDLRETQYF | TGTGCCAGCAGCTTACATTTAGCGGGGGACCTCAGGGAGACCCAGTACTTC | TRBD2 | TRBJ2-5 | - | TRBV7-6
CASSQASGTGDYEQYF | TGCGCCAGCAGCCAAGCTTCCGGGACAGGGGACTACGAGCAGTACTTC | TRBD1 | TRBJ2-7 | - | TRBV4-1
CASSSLRHTYNEQFF | TGTGCCAGCAGCTCCCTGAGGCATACCTACAATGAGCAGTTCTTC | - | TRBJ2-1 | - | TRBV7-9
CASSPRDRKETQYF | TGTGCCAGCAGCCCTCGGGACAGAAAAGAGACCCAGTACTTC | TRBD1 | TRBJ2-5 | - | TRBV7-9
CASSIRTRWSTGELFF | TGTGCCAGCAGTATCCGGACTAGATGGAGCACCGGGGAGCTGTTTTTT | TRBD2 | TRBJ2-2 | - | TRBV28
CASSLDPGDTQYF | TGTGCCAGCAGTTTAGATCCGGGGGATACGCAGTATTTT | - | TRBJ2-3 | few | TRBV27
CASSPGFHGGETQYF | TGTGCCAGCAGCCCCGGGTTCCACGGTGGAGAGACCCAGTACTTC | - | TRBJ2-5 | - | TRBV7-3
CASSLALSGRLRWETQYF | TGTGCCAGCAGCTTAGCGCTGTCGGGGCGGCTTCGATGGGAGACCCAGTACTTC | - | TRBJ2-5 | - | TRBV7-6
CASSPRTSGGAHEQFF | TGTGCCAGCAGTCCCCGGACTAGCGGGGGGGCCCACGAGCAGTTCTTC | TRBD2 | TRBJ2-1 | - | TRBV6-5
CASSEALSAANYGYTF | TGTGCCAGCAGTGAAGCTCTGAGCGCCGCGAACTATGGCTACACCTTC | - | TRBJ1-2 | - | TRBV2
CASSFLGFYGYTF | TGTGCCAGCAGTTTTCTAGGTTTCTATGGCTACACCTTC | - | TRBJ1-2 | few | TRBV27
CASKPDRAQETQYF | TGTGCCAGCAAGCCGGACAGGGCCCAAGAGACCCAGTACTTC | TRBD1 | TRBJ2-5 | - | TRBV11-2
CASTLAGGRPDTQYF | TGTGCCAGCACCCTAGCGGGGGGGCGCCCAGATACGCAGTATTTT | TRBD2 | TRBJ2-3 | few | TRBV12-3/TRBV12-4
CSVDDYGYTF | TGCAGCGTTGACGATTATGGCTACACCTTC | - | TRBJ1-2 | - | TRBV29-1
CASSPSTGGINEQFF | TGTGCCAGCAGCCCATCTACGGGGGGCATAAATGAGCAGTTCTTC | - | TRBJ2-1 | - | TRBV7-9
CASSQGWDRTNTEAFF | TGTGCCAGCAGCCAAGGCTGGGACAGAACGAACACTGAAGCTTTCTTT | TRBD1 | TRBJ1-1 | - | TRBV4-2
CALSGTGNEQFF | TGTGCCTTATCAGGGACAGGCAATGAGCAGTTCTTC | TRBD1 | TRBJ2-1 | once | TRBV10-3
CASSLGAGGPVEQFF | TGTGCCAGCAGCTTAGGAGCGGGGGGGCCGGTTGAGCAGTTCTTC | TRBD2 | TRBJ2-1 | - | TRBV7-6
CASSLGRVYQETQYF | TGTGCCAGCAGCCTAGGACGGGTGTACCAAGAGACCCAGTACTTC | - | TRBJ2-5 | many | TRBV7-9
CAITEADTQYF | TGTGCCATCACCGAGGCAGATACGCAGTATTTT | - | TRBJ2-3 | few | TRBV10-3
CASSNRGFTDTQYF | TGTGCCAGCAGCAACAGGGGTTTCACAGATACGCAGTATTTT | TRBD1 | TRBJ2-3 | - | TRBV6-5
CASSVAQGMTTNEKLFF | TGTGCCAGCAGCGTAGCTCAGGGAATGACAACTAATGAAAAACTGTTTTTT | - | TRBJ1-4 | - | TRBV9
CASSQVTGSSYNEQFF | TGCGCCAGCAGCCAAGTAACGGGGAGCTCCTACAATGAGCAGTTCTTC | - | TRBJ2-1 | few | TRBV4-1
CAIRVRNRDISTDTQYF | TGTGCCATCAGGGTGAGAAACCGGGACATAAGCACAGATACGCAGTATTTT | - | TRBJ2-3 | - | TRBV10-3
CASSDVGGTNEKLFF | TGTGCCAGCAGTGACGTAGGCGGGACTAATGAAAAACTGTTTTTT | - | TRBJ1-4 | - | TRBV2
CASSPTDRGPINYGYTF | TGTGCCAGCAGCCCCACGGACAGGGGTCCTATTAACTATGGCTACACCTTC | TRBD1 | TRBJ1-2 | - | TRBV7-2
CASSLTGEGTNEKLFF | TGTGCCAGCAGCTTAACAGGGGAGGGGACTAATGAAAAACTGTTTTTT | TRBD1 | TRBJ1-4 | - | TRBV13
CASSLGWTAGELFF | TGTGCCAGCAGCTTAGGTTGGACGGCCGGGGAGCTGTTTTTT | - | TRBJ2-2 | - | TRBV7-6
CASSQEAGGAVDTQYF | TGCGCCAGCAGCCAAGAGGCCGGGGGGGCGGTCGATACGCAGTATTTT | TRBD2 | TRBJ2-3 | - | TRBV4-3
CASSLIGARRAGELFF | TGTGCCAGCAGCCTTATCGGGGCTCGGAGGGCCGGGGAGCTGTTTTTT | - | TRBJ2-2 | - | TRBV28
CASSPMGGAGNTGELFF | TGCGCCAGCAGCCCCATGGGGGGCGCGGGGAACACCGGGGAGCTGTTTTTT | - | TRBJ2-2 | few | TRBV4-1
CASSIIRDRVCEQFF | TGTGCCAGTAGTATAATCCGGGACAGGGTATGTGAGCAGTTCTTC | TRBD1 | TRBJ2-1 | - | TRBV19
CASSLSQGVFSGNTIYF | TGTGCCAGCAGCTTAAGTCAGGGGGTATTCTCTGGAAACACCATATATTTT | TRBD1 | TRBJ1-3 | - | TRBV6-5
CASINPNYGYTF | TGTGCCAGCATCAACCCTAACTATGGCTACACCTTC | - | TRBJ1-2 | few | TRBV6-6
CASSLKGLGGPEAFF | TGCGCCAGCAGCTTGAAAGGCTTAGGGGGGCCGGAAGCTTTCTTT | - | TRBJ1-1 | few | TRBV5-1
CASSRGGERDGYTF | TGCGCCAGCAGCCGCGGGGGCGAGAGGGATGGCTACACCTTC | - | TRBJ1-2 | few | TRBV5-1
CAIPGEASYNEQFF | TGTGCCATTCCGGGGGAGGCATCCTACAATGAGCAGTTCTTC | - | TRBJ2-1 | - | TRBV6-8
CATSDLRQSYTTEAFF | TGTGCCACCAGTGATTTGCGTCAGTCTTACACCACTGAAGCTTTCTTT | - | TRBJ1-1 | - | TRBV24-1
CASSLSGVGELFF | TGTGCCAGCAGTTTATCGGGAGTGGGGGAGCTGTTTTTT | - | TRBJ2-2 | - | TRBV12-3/TRBV12-4
CSVEGDRDFYGYTF | TGCAGCGTTGAAGGGGACAGGGACTTCTATGGCTACACCTTC | TRBD1 | TRBJ1-2 | - | TRBV29-1
CASSPTGQGYEQYF | TGTGCCAGCAGCCCAACGGGACAGGGCTACGAGCAGTACTTC | TRBD1 | TRBJ2-7 | many | TRBV7-6
CASRQGENQPQHF | TGTGCCAGCAGACAGGGGGAAAATCAGCCCCAGCATTTT | TRBD1 | TRBJ1-5 | - | TRBV27